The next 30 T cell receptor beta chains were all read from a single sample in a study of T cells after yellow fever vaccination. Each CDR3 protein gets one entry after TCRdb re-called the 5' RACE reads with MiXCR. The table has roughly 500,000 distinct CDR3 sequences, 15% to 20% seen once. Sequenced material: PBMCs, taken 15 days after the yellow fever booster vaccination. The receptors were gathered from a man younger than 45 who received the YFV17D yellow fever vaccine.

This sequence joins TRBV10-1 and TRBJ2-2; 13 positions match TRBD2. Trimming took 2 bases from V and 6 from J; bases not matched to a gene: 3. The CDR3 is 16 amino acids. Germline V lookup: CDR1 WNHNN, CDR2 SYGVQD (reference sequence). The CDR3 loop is CASSEGLAGVPGELFF. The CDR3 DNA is TGCGCCAGCAGTGAGGGACTAGCGGGAGTTCCCGGGGAGCTGTTTTTT.

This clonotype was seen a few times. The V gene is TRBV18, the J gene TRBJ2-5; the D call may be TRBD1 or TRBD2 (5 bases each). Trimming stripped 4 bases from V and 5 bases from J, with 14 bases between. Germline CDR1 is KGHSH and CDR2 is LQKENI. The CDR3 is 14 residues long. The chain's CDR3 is CASSLSGGDETQYF. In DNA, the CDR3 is TGTGCCAGCTCACTAAGTGGGGGAGATGAGACCCAGTACTTC.

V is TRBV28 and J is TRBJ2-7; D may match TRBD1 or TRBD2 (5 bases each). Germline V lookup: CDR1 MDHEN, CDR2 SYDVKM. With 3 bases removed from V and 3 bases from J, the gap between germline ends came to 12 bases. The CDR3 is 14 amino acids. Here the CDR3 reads CASSLSGLLYEQYF. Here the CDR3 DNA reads TGTGCCAGCAGTTTGTCGGGGCTGCTCTACGAGCAGTACTTC. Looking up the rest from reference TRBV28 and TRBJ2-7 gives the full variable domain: DVKVTQSSRYLVKRTGEKVFLECVQDMDHENMFWYRQDPGLGLRLIYFSYDVKMKEKGDIPEGYSVSREKKERFSLILESASTNQTSMYLCASSLSGLLYEQYFGPGTRLTVT.

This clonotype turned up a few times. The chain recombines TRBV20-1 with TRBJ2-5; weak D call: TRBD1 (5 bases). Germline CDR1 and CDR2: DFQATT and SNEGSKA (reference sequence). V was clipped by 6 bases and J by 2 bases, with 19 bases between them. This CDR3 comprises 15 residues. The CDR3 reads CSARKELGLQETQYF. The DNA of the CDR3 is TGCAGTGCAAGGAAAGAACTGGGGCTTCAAGAGACCCAGTACTTC.

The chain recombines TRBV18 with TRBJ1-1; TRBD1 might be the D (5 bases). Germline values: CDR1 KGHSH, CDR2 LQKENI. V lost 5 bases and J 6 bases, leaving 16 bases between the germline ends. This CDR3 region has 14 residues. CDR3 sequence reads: CASSNGAVGAEAFF. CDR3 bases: TGTGCCAGCTCAAACGGGGCAGTAGGTGCTGAAGCTTTCTTT. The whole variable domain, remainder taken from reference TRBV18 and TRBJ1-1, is NAGVMQNPRHLVRRRGQEARLRCSPMKGHSHVYWYRQLPEEGLKFMVYLQKENIIDESGMPKERFSAEFPKEGPSILRIQQVVRGDSAAYFCASSNGAVGAEAFFGQGTRLTVV.

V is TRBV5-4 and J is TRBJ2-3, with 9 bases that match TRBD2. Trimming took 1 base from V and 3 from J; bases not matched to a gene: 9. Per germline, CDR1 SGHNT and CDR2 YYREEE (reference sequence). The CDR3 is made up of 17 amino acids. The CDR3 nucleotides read TGTGCCAGCAGCTTGTCCGGCGGGAGGGCCAGTACAGATACGCAGTATTTT. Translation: CASSLSGGRASTDTQYF.

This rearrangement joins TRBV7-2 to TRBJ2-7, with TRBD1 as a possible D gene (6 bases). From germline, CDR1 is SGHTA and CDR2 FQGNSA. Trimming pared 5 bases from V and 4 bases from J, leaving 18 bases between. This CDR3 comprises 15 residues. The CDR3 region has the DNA TGTGCCAGCAGCATTGAACAGGGAACTTATTACGAGCAGTACTTC. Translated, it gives CASSIEQGTYYEQYF.

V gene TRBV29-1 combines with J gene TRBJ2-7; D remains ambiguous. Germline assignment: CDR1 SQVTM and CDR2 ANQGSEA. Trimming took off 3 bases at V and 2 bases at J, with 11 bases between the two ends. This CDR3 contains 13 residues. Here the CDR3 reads CSVDVYGTYEQYF. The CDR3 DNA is TGCAGCGTTGACGTGTACGGTACCTACGAGCAGTACTTC.

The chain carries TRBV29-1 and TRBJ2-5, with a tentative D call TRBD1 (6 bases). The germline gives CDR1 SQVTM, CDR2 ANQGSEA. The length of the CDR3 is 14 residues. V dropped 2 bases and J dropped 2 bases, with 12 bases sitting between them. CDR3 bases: TGCAGCGTTGAAATCCGACAGGTTCAAGAGACCCAGTACTTC. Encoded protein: CSVEIRQVQETQYF. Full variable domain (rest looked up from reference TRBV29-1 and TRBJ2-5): SAVISQKPSRDICQRGTSLTIQCQVDSQVTMMFWYRQQPGQSLTLIATANQGSEATYESGFVIDKFPISRPNLTFSTLTVSNMSPEDSSIYLCSVEIRQVQETQYFGPGTRLLVL.

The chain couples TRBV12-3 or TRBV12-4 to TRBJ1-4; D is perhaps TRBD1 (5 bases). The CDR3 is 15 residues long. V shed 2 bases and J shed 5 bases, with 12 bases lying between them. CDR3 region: CASSLPGTENEKLFF. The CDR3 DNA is TGTGCCAGCAGTTTACCCGGGACTGAGAATGAAAAACTGTTTTTT.

Here the CDR3 reads CASSLQPSNEQFF. In nucleotides, the CDR3 is TGCGCCAGCAGCTTGCAACCAAGCAATGAGCAGTTCTTC. V gene TRBV5-1 combines with J gene TRBJ2-1, with D hard to call. Germline V gene data show CDR1 as SGHRS and CDR2 as YFSETQ. V was trimmed by 1 base and J by 6 bases, leaving 8 bases between them. The CDR3 spans 13 residues.

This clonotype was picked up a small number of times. As DNA, the CDR3 is TGTGCCAGCAGCATTGACACTTGGCAGGTCGGTGGAGCCTTAGAGACCCAGTACTTC. Translation: CASSIDTWQVGGALETQYF. The gene calls are TRBV3-1 and TRBJ2-5; D is unresolved. Trimming took 5 bases from V and 4 from J, leaving 29 bases between them. In germline, CDR1 is LGHDT, CDR2 YNNKEL (reference sequence). This CDR3 is built from 19 residues.

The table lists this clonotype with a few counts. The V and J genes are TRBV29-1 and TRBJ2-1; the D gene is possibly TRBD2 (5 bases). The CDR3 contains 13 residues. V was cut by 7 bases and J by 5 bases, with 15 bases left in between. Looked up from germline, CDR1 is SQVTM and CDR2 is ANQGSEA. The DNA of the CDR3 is TGCAGCGAGGGTAGGGCTAGCAACAATGAGCAGTTCTTC. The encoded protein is CSEGRASNNEQFF.

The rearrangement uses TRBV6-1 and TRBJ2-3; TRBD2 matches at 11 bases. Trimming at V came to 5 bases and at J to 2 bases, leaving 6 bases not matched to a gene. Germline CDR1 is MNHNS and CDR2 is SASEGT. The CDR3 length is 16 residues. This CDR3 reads CASSKTSGINTDTQYF. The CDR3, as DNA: TGTGCCAGCAGTAAGACTAGCGGGATTAACACAGATACGCAGTATTTT.

CDR3 DNA sequence: TGTGCCAGCAGTTACCCCACGCGGACAGGGCACGAGACCCAGTACTTC. This gives the protein CASSYPTRTGHETQYF. The chain links TRBV6-5 to TRBJ2-5; TRBD1 matches 8 bases. V lost 2 bases, J lost 5 bases, and 10 bases stayed unmatched. CDR1 is MNHEY and CDR2 is SVGAGI in the germline V gene. This CDR3 spans 16 amino acids.

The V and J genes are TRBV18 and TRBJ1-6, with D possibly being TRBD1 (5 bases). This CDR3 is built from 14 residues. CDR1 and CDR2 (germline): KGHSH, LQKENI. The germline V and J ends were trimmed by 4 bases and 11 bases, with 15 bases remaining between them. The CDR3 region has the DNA TGTGCCAGCTCACAGGGACGGGGAGCGACACCCCTCCACTTT. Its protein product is CASSQGRGATPLHF.

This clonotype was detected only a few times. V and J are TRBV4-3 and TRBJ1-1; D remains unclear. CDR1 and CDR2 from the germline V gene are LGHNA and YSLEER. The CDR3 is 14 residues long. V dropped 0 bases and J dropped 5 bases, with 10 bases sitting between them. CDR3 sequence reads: CASSQDSAGTEAFF. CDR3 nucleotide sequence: TGCGCCAGCAGCCAAGATTCTGCCGGGACTGAAGCTTTCTTT.

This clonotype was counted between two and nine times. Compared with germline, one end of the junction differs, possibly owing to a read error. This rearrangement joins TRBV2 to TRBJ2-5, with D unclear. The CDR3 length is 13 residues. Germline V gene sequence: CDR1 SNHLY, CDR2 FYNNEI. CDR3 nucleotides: TGTGCCAGCAGGGAAGGGTACCAAGAGACCCAGTACTTC. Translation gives CASREGYQETQYF.

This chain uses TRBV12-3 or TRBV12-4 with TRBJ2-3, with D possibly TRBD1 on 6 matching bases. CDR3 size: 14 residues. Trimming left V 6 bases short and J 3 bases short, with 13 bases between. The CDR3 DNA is TGTGCCAGCAGCCAAAGGGGACAAACAGATACGCAGTATTTT. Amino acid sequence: CASSQRGQTDTQYF.

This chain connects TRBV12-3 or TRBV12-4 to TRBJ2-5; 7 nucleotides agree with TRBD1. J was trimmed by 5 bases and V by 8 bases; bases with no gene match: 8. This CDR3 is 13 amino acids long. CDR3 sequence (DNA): TGTGCCAGCGCGACGACAGGGTCGGAGACCCAGTACTTC. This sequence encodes CASATTGSETQYF.

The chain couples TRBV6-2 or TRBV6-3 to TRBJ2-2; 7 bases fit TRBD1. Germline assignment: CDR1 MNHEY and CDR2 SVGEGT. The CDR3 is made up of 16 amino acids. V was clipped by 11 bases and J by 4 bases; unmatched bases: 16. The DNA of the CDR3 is TGTGCCGCCAGCTATCAAGACAGGGTCGCCACCGGGGAGCTGTTTTTT. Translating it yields CAASYQDRVATGELFF.

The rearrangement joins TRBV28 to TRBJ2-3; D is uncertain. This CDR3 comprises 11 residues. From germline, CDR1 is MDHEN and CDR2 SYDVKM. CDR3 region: CFVSSTDTQYF. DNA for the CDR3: TGTTTCGTCTCAAGCACAGATACGCAGTATTTT.

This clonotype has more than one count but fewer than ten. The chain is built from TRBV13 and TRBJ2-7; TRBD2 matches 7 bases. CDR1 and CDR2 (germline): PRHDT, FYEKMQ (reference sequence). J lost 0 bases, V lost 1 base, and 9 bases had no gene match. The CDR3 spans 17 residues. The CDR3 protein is CASSLVLAGLFSYEQYF. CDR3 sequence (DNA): TGTGCCAGCAGCTTAGTGTTAGCGGGTCTTTTCTCCTACGAGCAGTACTTC.

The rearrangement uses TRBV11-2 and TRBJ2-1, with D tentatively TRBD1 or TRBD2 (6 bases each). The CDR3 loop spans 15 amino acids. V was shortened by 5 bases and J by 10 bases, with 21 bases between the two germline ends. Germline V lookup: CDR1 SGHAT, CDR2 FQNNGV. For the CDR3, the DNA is TGTGCCAGCAGCAGCAGACAGGTCGTGGCGGGGGAGCAGTTCTTC. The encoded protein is CASSSRQVVAGEQFF.

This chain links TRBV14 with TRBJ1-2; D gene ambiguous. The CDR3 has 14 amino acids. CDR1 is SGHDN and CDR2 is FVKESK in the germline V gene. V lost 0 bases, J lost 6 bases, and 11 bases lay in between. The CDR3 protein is CASSQEQSHDGYTF. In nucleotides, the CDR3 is TGTGCCAGCAGCCAAGAGCAAAGTCACGATGGCTACACCTTC.

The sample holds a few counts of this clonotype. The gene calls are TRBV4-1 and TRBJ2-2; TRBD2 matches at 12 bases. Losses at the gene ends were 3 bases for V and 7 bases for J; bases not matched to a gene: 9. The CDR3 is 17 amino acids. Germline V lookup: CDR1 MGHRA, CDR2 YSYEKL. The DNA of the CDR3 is TGCGCCAGCAGCCAGACTAGCGGGAGCTATATTGTCGGGGAGCTGTTTTTT. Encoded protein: CASSQTSGSYIVGELFF.

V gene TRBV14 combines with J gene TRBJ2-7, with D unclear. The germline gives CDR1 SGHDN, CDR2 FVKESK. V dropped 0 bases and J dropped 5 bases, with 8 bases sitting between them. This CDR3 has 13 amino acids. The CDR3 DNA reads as TGTGCCAGCAGCCAAGATACCATCCACGAGCAGTACTTC. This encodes CASSQDTIHEQYF.

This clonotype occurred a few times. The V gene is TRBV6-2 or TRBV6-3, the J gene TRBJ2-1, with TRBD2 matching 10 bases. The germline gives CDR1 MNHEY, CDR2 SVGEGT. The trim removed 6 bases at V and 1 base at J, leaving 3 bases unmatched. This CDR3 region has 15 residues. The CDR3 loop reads CASRWTSGSYNEQFF. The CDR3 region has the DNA TGTGCCAGCAGATGGACTAGCGGTTCCTACAATGAGCAGTTCTTC.

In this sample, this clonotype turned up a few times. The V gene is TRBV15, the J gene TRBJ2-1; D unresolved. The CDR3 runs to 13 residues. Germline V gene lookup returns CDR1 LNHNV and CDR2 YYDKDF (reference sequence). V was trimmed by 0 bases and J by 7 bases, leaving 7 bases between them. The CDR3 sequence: CATSRDFQNEQFF. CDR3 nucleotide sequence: TGTGCCACCAGCAGAGATTTCCAGAATGAGCAGTTCTTC.

Here the CDR3 reads CAWKRRESTYEQYF. In nucleotides, the CDR3 is TGTGCCTGGAAACGGCGGGAGTCAACCTACGAGCAGTACTTC. V usage is TRBV30 and J usage is TRBJ2-7, with 7 bases fitting TRBD2. This CDR3 is built from 14 residues. Looked up from germline, CDR1 is GTSNPN and CDR2 is SVGIG (reference sequence). V was pared by 4 bases and J by 2 bases, with 8 bases of the junction left unmatched.